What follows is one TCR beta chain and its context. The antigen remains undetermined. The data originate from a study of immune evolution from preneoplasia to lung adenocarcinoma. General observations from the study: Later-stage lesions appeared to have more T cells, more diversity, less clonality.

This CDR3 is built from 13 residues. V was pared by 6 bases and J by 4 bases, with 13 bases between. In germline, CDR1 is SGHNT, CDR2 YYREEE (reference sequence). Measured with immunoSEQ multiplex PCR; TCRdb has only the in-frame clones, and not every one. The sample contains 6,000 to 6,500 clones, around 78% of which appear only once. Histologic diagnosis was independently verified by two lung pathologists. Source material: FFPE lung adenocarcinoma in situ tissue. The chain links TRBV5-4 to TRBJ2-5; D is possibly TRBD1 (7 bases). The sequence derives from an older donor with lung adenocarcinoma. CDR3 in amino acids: CASNYRGGETQYF. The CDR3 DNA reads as TGTGCCAGCAACTACAGGGGAGGAGAGACCCAGTACTTC.